This T cell receptor (beta chain) was observed in a study of lymphopenia after photon versus proton radiotherapy. Concerning this clone itself: Its antigen is still unknown.

Points from the study as a whole: Survival link was tested only in deceased patients; proton benefit remains a possibility. In patients who died, overall survival fell as post-nadir TCR diversity dropped more. Post-nadir diversity loss with photons came from oligoclonal expansion, particularly CD8+ Temra cells. Proton therapy kept repertoires fairly stable, unlike photons, which gained effector/memory cells.

CDR3 length equals 16 residues. Germline CDR1 MGHDK, CDR2 SYGVNS. Trimming cost V 6 bases and J 5 bases, with 22 bases left between them. Clones were read by immunoSEQ multiplex PCR, and TCRdb kept only the in-frame ones, dropping some. The sample contains 40,000 to 55,000 clones, 92% of which appear only once. The source of this sequence is a woman between 35 and 50 years old with cholangiocarcinoma. The chain couples TRBV25-1 to TRBJ1-1; no clear D gene. The sample was peripheral blood, taken from a patient treated with photon-based radiotherapy. The CDR3 protein is CASSRGGITLRTEAFF. The CDR3 DNA follows: TGTGCCAGCAGCCGAGGCGGGATCACTTTGAGGACTGAAGCTTTCTTT. Looking up the rest from reference TRBV25-1 and TRBJ1-1 gives the full variable domain: EADIYQTPRYLVIGTGKKITLECSQTMGHDKMYWYQQDPGMELHLIHYSYGVNSTEKGDLSSESTVSRIRTEHFPLTLESARPSHTSQYLCASSRGGITLRTEAFFGQGTRLTVV.